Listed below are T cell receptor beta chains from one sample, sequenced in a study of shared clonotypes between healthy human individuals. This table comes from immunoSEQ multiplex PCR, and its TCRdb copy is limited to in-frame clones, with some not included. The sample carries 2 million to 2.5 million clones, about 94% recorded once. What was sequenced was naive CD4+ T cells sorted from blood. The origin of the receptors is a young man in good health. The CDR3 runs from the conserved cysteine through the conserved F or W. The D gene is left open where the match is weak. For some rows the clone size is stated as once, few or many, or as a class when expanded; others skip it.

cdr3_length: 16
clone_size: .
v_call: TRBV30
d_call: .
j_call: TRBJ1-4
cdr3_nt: TGTGCCTGGAGTACCCCGACACCCTCAACTAATGAAAAACTGTTTTTT
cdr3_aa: CAWSTPTPSTNEKLFF

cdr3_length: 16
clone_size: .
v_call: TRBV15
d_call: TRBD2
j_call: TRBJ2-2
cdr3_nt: TGTGCCACCAGCAGAGCTAAGCGGGGGGGCACCGGGGAGCTGTTTTTT
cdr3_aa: CATSRAKRGGTGELFF

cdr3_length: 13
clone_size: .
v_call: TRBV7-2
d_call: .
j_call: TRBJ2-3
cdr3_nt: TGTGCCAGCAGCCGTCAAAGAACAGATACGCAGTATTTT
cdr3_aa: CASSRQRTDTQYF

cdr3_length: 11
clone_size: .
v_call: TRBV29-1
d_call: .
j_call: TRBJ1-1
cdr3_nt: TGCAGCGTCACCCGGGGGACTGAAGCTTTCTTT
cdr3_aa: CSVTRGTEAFF

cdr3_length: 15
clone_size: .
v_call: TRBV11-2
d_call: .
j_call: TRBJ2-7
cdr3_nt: TGTGCCAGCAGCTTAGGCGACTACGCCGGATACGAGCAGTACTTC
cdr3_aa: CASSLGDYAGYEQYF

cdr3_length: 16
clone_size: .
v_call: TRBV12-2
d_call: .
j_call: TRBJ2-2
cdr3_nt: TGTGCAAGTCGCTCGACAGGCCCCGAGGACACCGGGGAGCTGTTTTTT
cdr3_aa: CASRSTGPEDTGELFF

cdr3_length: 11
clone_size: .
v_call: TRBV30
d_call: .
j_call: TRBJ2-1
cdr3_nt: TGTGCCTGGAGTGAAGCGAATGAGCAGTTCTTC
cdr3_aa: CAWSEANEQFF

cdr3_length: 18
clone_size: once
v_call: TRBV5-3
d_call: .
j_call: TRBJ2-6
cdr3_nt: TGTGCCAGAAGCTTCCGGGAAATAATAAGCTCTGGGGCCAACGTCCTGACTTTC
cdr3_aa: CARSFREIISSGANVLTF

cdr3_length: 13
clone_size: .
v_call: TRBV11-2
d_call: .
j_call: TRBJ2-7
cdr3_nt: TGTGCCAGCAGCTCACGGATCAATTTCGAGCAGTACTTC
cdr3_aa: CASSSRINFEQYF

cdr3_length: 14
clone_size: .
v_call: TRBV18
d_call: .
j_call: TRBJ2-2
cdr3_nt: TGTGCCAGCTCACCAGCAGGGTCAACCGGGGAGCTGTTTTTT
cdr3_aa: CASSPAGSTGELFF

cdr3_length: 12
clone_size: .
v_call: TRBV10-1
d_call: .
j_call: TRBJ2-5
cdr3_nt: .
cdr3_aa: CASSSGQGAQYF

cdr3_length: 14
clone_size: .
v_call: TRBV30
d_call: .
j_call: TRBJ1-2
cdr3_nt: TGTGCCTGGAACCCAGGGCCAACTGGGTATGGCTACACCTTC
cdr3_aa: CAWNPGPTGYGYTF

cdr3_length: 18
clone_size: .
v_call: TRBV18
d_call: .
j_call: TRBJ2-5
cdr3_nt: TGTGCCAGCTCACCACCGGGAACCCCCTTGAAGGGTCAAGAGACCCAGTACTTC
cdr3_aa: CASSPPGTPLKGQETQYF

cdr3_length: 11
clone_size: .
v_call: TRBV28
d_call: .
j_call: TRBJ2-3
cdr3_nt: TGTGCCAGCAGTTTCCAGGGGGGGCAGTATTTT
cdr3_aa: CASSFQGGQYF

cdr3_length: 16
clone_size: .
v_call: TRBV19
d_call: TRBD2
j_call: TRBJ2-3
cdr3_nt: TGTGCCAGTAGTTTATCTTTAGCGGGAGGCACAGATACGCAGTATTTT
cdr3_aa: CASSLSLAGGTDTQYF

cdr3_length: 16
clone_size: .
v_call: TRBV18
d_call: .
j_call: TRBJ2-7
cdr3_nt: TGTGCCAGCTCATTTCCGGGTCTCGAAAGCTCCTACGAGCAGTACTTC
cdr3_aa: CASSFPGLESSYEQYF

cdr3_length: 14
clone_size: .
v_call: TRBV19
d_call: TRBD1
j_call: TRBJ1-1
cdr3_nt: TGTGCCACGAGAGGTACGACAGGGGATACTGAAGCTTTCTTT
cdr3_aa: CATRGTTGDTEAFF

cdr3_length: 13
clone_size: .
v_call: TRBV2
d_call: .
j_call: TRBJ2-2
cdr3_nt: TGTGCCAGCACGGTGGGGGGCACCGGGGAGCTGTTTTTT
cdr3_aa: CASTVGGTGELFF

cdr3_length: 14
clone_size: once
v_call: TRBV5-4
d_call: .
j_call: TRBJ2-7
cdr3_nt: TGTGCCAGCAGCTTAGGGGGGACGGGCTACGAGCAGTACTTC
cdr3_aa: CASSLGGTGYEQYF

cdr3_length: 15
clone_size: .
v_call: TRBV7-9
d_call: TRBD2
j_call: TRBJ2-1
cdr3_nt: TGTGCCAGCAGCTTAAGGACTAGCGGGCTCAATGAGCAGTTCTTC
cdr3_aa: CASSLRTSGLNEQFF

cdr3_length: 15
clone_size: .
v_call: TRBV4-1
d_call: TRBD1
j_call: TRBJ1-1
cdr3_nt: TGCGCCAGCAGCCAAGGGGACAGGGCCGGGGCTGAAGCTTTCTTT
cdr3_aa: CASSQGDRAGAEAFF

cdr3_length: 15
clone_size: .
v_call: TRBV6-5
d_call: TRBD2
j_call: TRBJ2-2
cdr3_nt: TGTGCCAGCAGCTTCGGGACTAGCGGGAACGGGGAGCTGTTTTTT
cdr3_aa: CASSFGTSGNGELFF

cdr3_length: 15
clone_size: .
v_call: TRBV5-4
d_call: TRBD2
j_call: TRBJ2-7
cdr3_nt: TGTGCCAGCAGCCCCAGGACTAGCGGAATCTACGAGCAGTACTTC
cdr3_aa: CASSPRTSGIYEQYF